One and the same sample provided the 29 T cell receptor beta chains below, sequenced in a study of post-analysis software for immune sequencing data. Broader study findings: Controls showed lower frequencies than patients for roughly five TRBV segments, and TRBV5-6, TRBV5-1 and TRBV20-1 were among these.

Unique molecular identifiers had been added to the TCR beta cDNA libraries. Each CDR3 protein is one row after TCRdb ran MiXCR on the PCR reads. The top ten hold around 8% of the sample, which has roughly 400,000 distinct CDR3 sequences, 39% seen once. These receptors lack a known antigen. The sequencing input was blood. These receptors all come from a girl aged 2 to 9 with multiple sclerosis.

The rearrangement joins TRBV29-1 to TRBJ2-7; 10 bases map to TRBD1. CDR3 length: 12 residues. The germline V gene has CDR1 SQVTM and CDR2 ANQGSEA. V was clipped by 7 bases and J by 5 bases; unmatched bases: 5. This CDR3 is CSALTGGNEQYF. The DNA of the CDR3 is TGCAGCGCCTTGACAGGGGGCAACGAGCAGTACTTC.

The chain couples TRBV24-1 to TRBJ1-2; D unresolved. Trimming left V 2 bases short and J 6 bases short, with 6 bases between. CDR1 is KGHDR, CDR2 SFDVKD, per germline. This CDR3 has 12 residues. The CDR3 sequence is CATSDSTHGYTF. CDR3 sequence (DNA): TGTGCCACCAGTGATTCCACACATGGCTACACCTTC.

This chain uses TRBV28 with TRBJ2-1; 13 nucleotides align to TRBD2. This CDR3 is 18 amino acids long. The V segment lost 6 bases and the J segment 1 base; nucleotides outside the gene matches: 9. Germline values: CDR1 MDHEN, CDR2 SYDVKM. CDR3: CASRYRLAGGPSYNEQFF. CDR3 DNA sequence: TGTGCCAGCAGATATAGACTAGCGGGAGGTCCGTCCTACAATGAGCAGTTCTTC.

CDR3 nucleotides: TGTGCCAGCAGTTTAATCGGGATAGGGTACGAGCAGTACTTC. Residues: CASSLIGIGYEQYF. The chain is built from TRBV28 and TRBJ2-5, with D perhaps matching TRBD2 (5 bases). The tail of the sequence fits TRBJ2-7 better, so the J call may be wrong. This CDR3 contains 14 residues. CDR1 and CDR2 (germline): MDHEN, SYDVKM.

V usage is TRBV7-9 and J usage is TRBJ1-2; maybe TRBD1 (5 bases). The V end lost 6 bases, the J end lost 0 bases, and 11 bases lay between the germline ends. The CDR3 is 14 amino acids. Per germline, CDR1 SEHNR and CDR2 FQNEAQ (reference sequence). CDR3 in DNA: TGTGCCAGCAGGACAGCCGACTCTAACTATGGCTACACCTTC. It codes for CASRTADSNYGYTF.

The V gene is TRBV6-5, the J gene TRBJ1-5; maybe TRBD1 (5 bases). There are 16 residues in the CDR3. Germline CDR1 is MNHEY and CDR2 is SVGAGI. V was cut by 5 bases and J by 3 bases, with 17 bases left in between. The DNA for the CDR3 is TGTGCCAGCAGTGCCCTGAGGGGCGGGTTCAATCAGCCCCAGCATTTT. It translates to CASSALRGGFNQPQHF.

This clonotype was detected a few times. The J gene is TRBJ2-5, the V gene TRBV27; D tentatively reads TRBD1 or TRBD2 (5 bases each). This CDR3 is built from 15 residues. Germline CDR1 and CDR2: MNHEY and SMNVEV (reference sequence). Trimming shortened V by 0 bases and J by 6 bases, and 14 bases separated the two germline ends. The CDR3 is CASSLSVGVGKTQYF. The CDR3 DNA reads as TGTGCCAGCAGTTTATCAGTAGGGGTCGGGAAGACCCAGTACTTC.

This clonotype was detected a few times. The V gene is TRBV29-1, the J gene TRBJ2-5; 10 bases match TRBD2. V was pared by 4 bases and J by 5 bases, with 7 bases of the junction left unmatched. Looked up from germline, CDR1 is SQVTM and CDR2 is ANQGSEA. The CDR3 length is 14 residues. The CDR3 nucleotides read TGCAGCGTTGCTAGCGGGAGATATGGGGAGACCCAGTACTTC. It translates to CSVASGRYGETQYF.

CDR3 loop: CASSVAGGLDSGNTIYF. The CDR3 DNA reads as TGTGCCAGCAGCGTAGCGGGGGGACTTGACTCTGGAAACACCATATATTTT. V is TRBV9 and J is TRBJ1-3; D possibly corresponds to TRBD1 (5 bases). V dropped 0 bases and J dropped 0 bases, with 13 bases sitting between them. Germline V gene lookup returns CDR1 SGDLS and CDR2 YYNGEE. The CDR3 loop spans 17 amino acids.

This clonotype was seen a single time. CDR3 amino acids: CSATGTDSYEQYF. CDR3 DNA sequence: TGCAGTGCTACCGGGACAGACTCCTACGAGCAGTACTTC. The rearrangement links TRBV20-1 to TRBJ2-4; the match to TRBD1 covers 7 bases. The tail of the sequence fits TRBJ2-7 better, so the J call may be wrong. The CDR3 extends over 13 amino acids. Germline loops: CDR1 DFQATT, CDR2 SNEGSKA (reference sequence).

V is TRBV5-8 and J is TRBJ2-7, with 12 bases matching TRBD2. The J segment lost 4 bases and the V segment lost 4 bases, leaving 9 bases of the junction unmatched. The CDR3 runs to 16 residues. Germline assignment: CDR1 SGHTS and CDR2 YDEGEE. DNA of the CDR3: TGTGCCAGCAGCCTCGGGACTAGCGGGTTAGGTTACGAGCAGTACTTC. It specifies CASSLGTSGLGYEQYF.

This clonotype was found a few times. The gene calls are TRBV7-9 and TRBJ2-5; 7 positions match TRBD2. J gave up 5 bases and V 3 bases, and 9 bases lay outside the gene matches. The CDR3 has 15 amino acids. Germline V gives CDR1 SEHNR, CDR2 FQNEAQ (reference sequence). This CDR3 is CASSFVGGPAETQYF. CDR3 nucleotide sequence: TGTGCCAGCAGCTTTGTGGGAGGGCCTGCTGAGACCCAGTACTTC.

This clonotype has only a few counts. This chain connects TRBV12-5 to TRBJ2-1; D gene unclear. Germline CDR1 LGHNT, CDR2 FRNRAP. Trimming took off 0 bases at V and 8 bases at J, with 20 bases between the two ends. The CDR3 is 17 amino acids. The CDR3 DNA reads as TGTGCTAGTGGTTTGGTACTTGACACCAATCCCCTCGATGAGCAGTTCTTC. Its translation is CASGLVLDTNPLDEQFF.

V is TRBV5-1 and J is TRBJ1-1; 7 positions match TRBD1. The junction had 6 bases not matched to a gene; V was cut back by 4 bases and J by 6 bases. The CDR3 runs 13 residues. CDR1 is SGHRS, CDR2 YFSETQ, per germline. The CDR3: CASSMTGMAEAFF. The CDR3 nucleotides read TGCGCCAGCAGCATGACAGGGATGGCTGAAGCTTTCTTT.

This clonotype was seen only a few times. The chain links TRBV6-5 to TRBJ2-7; 11 nucleotides align to TRBD2. V was clipped by 8 bases and J by 0 bases; unmatched bases: 3. The CDR3 has 14 amino acids. Germline V gives CDR1 MNHEY, CDR2 SVGAGI. The CDR3 is CASWTSGLSYEQYF. CDR3 nucleotide sequence: TGTGCCAGCTGGACTAGCGGGCTCTCCTACGAGCAGTACTTC.

The chain recombines TRBV6-1 with TRBJ1-6, with 8 positions matching TRBD1. Unmatched junction bases numbered 12, after V lost 6 bases and J lost 8 bases. The CDR3 sequence is 16 residues long. CDR1 MNHNS and CDR2 SASEGT come from the germline V gene. CDR3 in amino acids: CASSKTGVIVDSPLHF. DNA of the CDR3: TGTGCCAGCAGCAAGACAGGGGTAATAGTGGATTCACCCCTCCACTTT.

The V and J genes are TRBV12-3 or TRBV12-4 and TRBJ2-1; 7 bases map to TRBD2. CDR3 size: 14 residues. After removal of 2 bases from V and 8 bases from J, the junction contained 6 bases not matched to a gene. The CDR3 DNA follows: TGTGCCAGCAGTTTACGCGGGAGTGGAGATGAGCAGTTCTTC. Encoded protein: CASSLRGSGDEQFF.

The genes are TRBV5-6 and TRBJ2-1; TRBD2 might be the D (5 bases). The germline CDR1 and CDR2 sequences are SGHDT and YYEEEE. The length of the CDR3 is 16 residues. Trimming stripped 0 bases from V and 8 bases from J, with 18 bases between. The CDR3 nucleotides read TGTGCCAGCAGCTTGGTAACAGCCCGGGGTTGGGATGAGCAGTTCTTC. It encodes CASSLVTARGWDEQFF.

This clonotype was seen a handful of times. This chain connects TRBV7-2 to TRBJ2-5; D unresolved. The CDR3 loop spans 15 amino acids. CDR1 SGHTA and CDR2 FQGNSA come from the germline V gene. V lost 5 bases and J 5 bases, leaving 18 bases between the germline ends. CDR3 sequence reads: CASSPDGPRTETQYF. The CDR3 DNA reads TGTGCCAGCAGCCCGGATGGGCCTCGGACGGAGACCCAGTACTTC. Combining the CDR3 with reference TRBV7-2 and TRBJ2-5 gives the whole variable domain GAGVSQSPSNKVTEKGKDVELRCDPISGHTALYWYRQSLGQGLEFLIYFQGNSAPDKSGLPSDRFSAERTGGSVSTLTIQRTQQEDSAVYLCASSPDGPRTETQYFGPGTRLLVL.

This clonotype turned up a few times. This rearrangement joins TRBV6-2 or TRBV6-3 to TRBJ2-1; 8 bases align to TRBD2. Germline V lookup: CDR1 MNHEY, CDR2 SVGEGT. The CDR3 sequence is 14 residues long. The ends lost 2 bases at V and 8 bases at J; junction bases unmatched: 5. CDR3 nucleotides: TGTGCCAGCAGTTACGTGGCGGGAGGCGATGAGCAGTTCTTC. Residues: CASSYVAGGDEQFF.

This clonotype was detected ten times or more. This chain links TRBV6-1 with TRBJ1-5; D is unclear. CDR1 is MNHNS, CDR2 SASEGT, per germline. The CDR3 runs to 15 residues. V lost 6 bases and J 1 base, leaving 13 bases between the germline ends. Written as DNA, the CDR3 is TGTGCCAGCAGCCCACGGTGGGGAAGCAATCAGCCCCAGCATTTT. Its protein is CASSPRWGSNQPQHF.

In its sample, this clonotype was seen a few times. The chain combines TRBV20-1 with TRBJ2-7; TRBD2 agrees at 11 bases. The CDR3 runs 14 residues. Per the germline V gene, CDR1 is DFQATT and CDR2 is SNEGSKA (reference sequence). V lost 5 bases to trimming and J lost 2 bases; unmatched junction nucleotides: 5. The CDR3 loop is CSAGGLAGPYEQYF. As DNA, the CDR3 is TGCAGTGCTGGCGGACTAGCGGGCCCCTACGAGCAGTACTTC.

The table lists this clonotype with a few counts. The genes are TRBV6-4 and TRBJ2-1, with unresolved D. Germline CDR1 is MRHNA and CDR2 is SNTAGT. The CDR3 is 15 amino acids. V was clipped by 4 bases and J by 0 bases, with 10 bases between them. As DNA, the CDR3 is TGTGCCAGCAGTGCGATAAAGAGCTCCTACAATGAGCAGTTCTTC. Amino acid sequence: CASSAIKSSYNEQFF.

The chain uses TRBV4-3 and TRBJ2-4; the D gene is possibly TRBD2 (5 bases). The CDR3 consists of 14 residues. Trimming took 1 base from V and 8 from J, leaving 12 bases between them. CDR1 is LGHNA, CDR2 YSLEER, per germline. In DNA, the CDR3 is TGCGCCAGCAGCCAAGGGCGGCTAGCTGACATTCAGTACTTC. This sequence encodes CASSQGRLADIQYF.

The chain carries TRBV15 and TRBJ1-2; D is uncertain. With 1 base removed from V and 1 base from J, the gap between germline ends came to 25 bases. CDR3 length equals 20 residues. Germline CDR1 LNHNV, CDR2 YYDKDF (reference sequence). The CDR3 coding sequence is TGTGCCACCAGCAGAGCAATGACACTTACTAGGCACAGATATAACTATGGCTACACCTTC. Protein sequence: CATSRAMTLTRHRYNYGYTF. Together with reference TRBV15 and TRBJ1-2, the CDR3 gives the full variable domain: DAMVIQNPRYQVTQFGKPVTLSCSQTLNHNVMYWYQQKSSQAPKLLFHYYDKDFNNEADTPDNFQSRRPNTSFCFLDIRSPGLGDTAMYLCATSRAMTLTRHRYNYGYTFGSGTRLTVV.

This clonotype is a singleton in its sample. CDR3 loop: CASSLFVGRSEQYF. The CDR3 nucleotides are TGCGCCAGCAGCTTGTTTGTGGGTCGCAGCGAGCAGTACTTC. J is TRBJ2-4 and V is TRBV5-1; D ambiguous. The J call is in doubt because the DNA end fits TRBJ2-7 better. Germline CDR1 and CDR2: SGHRS and YFSETQ. CDR3 length equals 14 residues.

This chain joins TRBV7-2 and TRBJ2-3; 7 positions match TRBD2. This CDR3 contains 16 residues. Trimming at V came to 1 base and at J to 5 bases, leaving 9 bases not matched to a gene. CDR1 and CDR2 from the germline V gene are SGHTA and FQGNSA. The chain's CDR3 is CASSLGGGVFRDTQYF. The CDR3 DNA reads as TGTGCCAGCAGCTTAGGGGGGGGTGTTTTCCGAGATACGCAGTATTTT.

This clonotype was seen once. The chain combines TRBV10-3 with TRBJ2-5; D call uncertain. The CDR3 runs to 13 residues. V was trimmed by 6 bases and J by 11 bases, leaving 19 bases between them. Germline assignment: CDR1 ENHRY and CDR2 SYGVKD. DNA of the CDR3: TGTGCCATCAGGGAACTAAGCGCCTACAAGCAGTACTTC. Protein: CAIRELSAYKQYF.

This clonotype was detected only a few times. The CDR3 DNA reads TGCGCCAGCAGCTTGGGTCATGCGGGGGGGAACAATGAGCAGTTCTTC. Its protein is CASSLGHAGGNNEQFF. This chain connects TRBV5-1 to TRBJ2-1, with 9 bases matching TRBD2. The J segment lost 5 bases and the V segment lost 0 bases, leaving 6 bases of the junction unmatched. The CDR3 has 16 residues. Per the germline V gene, CDR1 is SGHRS and CDR2 is YFSETQ.